This T cell receptor (beta chain) was found in a study of blood T cells in healthy people across ages (dated by TCRdb to about 2015). Study-level background: Template switching captured roughly one uniquely barcoded TCR beta cDNA molecule per two T cells in model experiments. The donors were split into four age groups: young (average about 15 years), middle-aged (roughly 40), aged (around 67) and long-lived (approximately 80). To track age-related changes in TCR beta repertoire diversity, the study relied on deep sequencing normalized with unique cDNA molecular identifiers. To avoid experimental bias, donors of different ages were distributed randomly across sequencing lanes. Two additional independent replicas of 1 million unique cDNA reads from the same blood draw were analyzed for two donors (one aged 18 to 29 and one aged 80 or older).

The receptor library was made with 5' RACE. TCRdb records Illumina HiSeq 2500 as the sequencer. A second PCR of roughly 7 to 11 cycles was performed with a sample-barcoded 5' primer and a J-beta primer mix. Each TCR beta cDNA molecule received a unique molecular identifier from a template-switch 5' adaptor carrying 12 random nucleotides. Each sample yielded at least 2.5 million CDR3-containing paired-end reads. First-strand cDNA was synthesized from all RNA with the Mint cDNA synthesis kit, primed by a TRBC-specific oligonucleotide. All cDNA was treated with uracil-DNA glycosylase and then went through a first 18-cycle PCR with the universal primers M1SS and BC2_uni_R. The study's processing was this. Normalization of each sample was performed by random selection of 1 million high-quality reads, each carrying a distinct molecular identifier. Instead of being binned into consensus sequences, reads with shared molecular identifiers were discarded. MiTCR, run with a Q25 quality threshold and the strictest error-elimination algorithm, handled CDR3 identification, clonotype clustering and error correction. A nonparametric unseen species model using Euler transformation provided a lower-bound estimate of total TCR beta diversity. The public reads were reanalyzed by TCRdb: fastp trimming at Q25, MiXCR alignment, in-frame beta chains only. When rows share a CDR3 protein, they turn into one entry using the most common DNA and genes. The V and J calls and clone size are TCRdb's, not the authors'. The sample profile shows more than 650,000 distinct CDR3 sequences; 22% of them were found once. The ten most abundant clones make up 20% to 25% of the sample.

Broad study findings and their caveats: As age increased, observed TCR beta diversity per million T cells dropped in a roughly linear way, and a significant reduction was already evident by age around 41. Compared with the aged group, the long-lived group had more naive CD4+ T cells, fewer expanded clones and increased TCR diversity, suggesting age selection. The CMV infection status of donors was not known, potentially confounding age-related changes in expanded clonotypes. Observed TCR beta diversity correlated strongly with the percentage of naive T cells measured by flow cytometry. Estimates of total diversity based on one million sequenced T cells were regarded as lower bounds and as underestimates. Since profiling was done on bulk unsorted PBMCs, naive and antigen-experienced compartments could not be conclusively compared.

The sample holds many counts of this clonotype. Which antigen it targets is not known. Mismatch with germline at one junction end may stem from a read error. The roughly 39 donors, aged about 6 to 95 years, were systemically healthy Caucasian individuals from Russia. Each donor gave 8 to 10 milliliters of peripheral blood, drawn into EDTA-treated Vacutainer tubes. Ficoll-Paque density-gradient centrifugation was used to isolate PBMCs, with at least 7 million per sample. Total RNA, at least 5.5 micrograms per sample, was extracted from PBMCs with Trizol reagent. Naive CD45RAhigh/CD27high T cell percentages were measured by flow cytometry on a PBMC aliquot from every donor. The CDR3, cysteine through phenylalanine, is 15 amino acids long. This entry keeps only the CDR3 DNA: 45 bases, framed from base 1. From a lookup of the germline V gene, CDR1 and CDR2 are SGHRS and YFSETQ.

The V and J segments used are TRBV5-1 and TRBJ1-4; the D region possibly corresponds to TRBD1 (6 bases align). The clonotype comes from a man in his 70s in good health. Sequencing was carried out using blood. The DNA is as follows: TGTGCCAGCAGTTTAGGGGGTGCAACTAATGAAAAACTGTTTTTT. This yields the protein CASSLGGATNEKLFF.